This TCR beta chain was retrieved from a study of T cell responses to AZD1222 COVID-19 vaccine. The CDR3 consists of 13 residues. In germline, CDR1 is SGHRS, CDR2 YFSETQ. Trimming left V 0 bases short and J 8 bases short, with 9 bases between. Turning to this clone: The antigen is undetermined.

Sequencing used immunoSEQ multiplex PCR; TCRdb keeps in-frame clones, though not all of them. The sample includes some 130,000 clones, approximately 90% of them seen just once. Overall study findings and caveats: Donors were chiefly white British, with a greater number of females, and clonal diversity was perhaps underestimated. Following two doses of AZD1222, Spike-specific TCR breadth and depth rose. Only after the peak T cell response were repertoires sampled.

The receptor comes from an adult in good health. The V and J genes are TRBV5-1 and TRBJ2-4; no reliable D call. Sample: peripheral blood, taken on day 0 of AZD1222 vaccination. The CDR3 sequence: CASSLGGSDIQYF. CDR3 coding DNA: TGCGCCAGCAGCTTGGGAGGTTCTGACATTCAGTACTTC. The full variable domain, its missing parts supplied by reference TRBV5-1 and TRBJ2-4, is KAGVTQTPRYLIKTRGQQVTLSCSPISGHRSVSWYQQTPGQGLQFLFEYFSETQRNKGNFPGRFSGRQFSNSRSEMNVSTLELGDSALYLCASSLGGSDIQYFGAGTRLSVL.